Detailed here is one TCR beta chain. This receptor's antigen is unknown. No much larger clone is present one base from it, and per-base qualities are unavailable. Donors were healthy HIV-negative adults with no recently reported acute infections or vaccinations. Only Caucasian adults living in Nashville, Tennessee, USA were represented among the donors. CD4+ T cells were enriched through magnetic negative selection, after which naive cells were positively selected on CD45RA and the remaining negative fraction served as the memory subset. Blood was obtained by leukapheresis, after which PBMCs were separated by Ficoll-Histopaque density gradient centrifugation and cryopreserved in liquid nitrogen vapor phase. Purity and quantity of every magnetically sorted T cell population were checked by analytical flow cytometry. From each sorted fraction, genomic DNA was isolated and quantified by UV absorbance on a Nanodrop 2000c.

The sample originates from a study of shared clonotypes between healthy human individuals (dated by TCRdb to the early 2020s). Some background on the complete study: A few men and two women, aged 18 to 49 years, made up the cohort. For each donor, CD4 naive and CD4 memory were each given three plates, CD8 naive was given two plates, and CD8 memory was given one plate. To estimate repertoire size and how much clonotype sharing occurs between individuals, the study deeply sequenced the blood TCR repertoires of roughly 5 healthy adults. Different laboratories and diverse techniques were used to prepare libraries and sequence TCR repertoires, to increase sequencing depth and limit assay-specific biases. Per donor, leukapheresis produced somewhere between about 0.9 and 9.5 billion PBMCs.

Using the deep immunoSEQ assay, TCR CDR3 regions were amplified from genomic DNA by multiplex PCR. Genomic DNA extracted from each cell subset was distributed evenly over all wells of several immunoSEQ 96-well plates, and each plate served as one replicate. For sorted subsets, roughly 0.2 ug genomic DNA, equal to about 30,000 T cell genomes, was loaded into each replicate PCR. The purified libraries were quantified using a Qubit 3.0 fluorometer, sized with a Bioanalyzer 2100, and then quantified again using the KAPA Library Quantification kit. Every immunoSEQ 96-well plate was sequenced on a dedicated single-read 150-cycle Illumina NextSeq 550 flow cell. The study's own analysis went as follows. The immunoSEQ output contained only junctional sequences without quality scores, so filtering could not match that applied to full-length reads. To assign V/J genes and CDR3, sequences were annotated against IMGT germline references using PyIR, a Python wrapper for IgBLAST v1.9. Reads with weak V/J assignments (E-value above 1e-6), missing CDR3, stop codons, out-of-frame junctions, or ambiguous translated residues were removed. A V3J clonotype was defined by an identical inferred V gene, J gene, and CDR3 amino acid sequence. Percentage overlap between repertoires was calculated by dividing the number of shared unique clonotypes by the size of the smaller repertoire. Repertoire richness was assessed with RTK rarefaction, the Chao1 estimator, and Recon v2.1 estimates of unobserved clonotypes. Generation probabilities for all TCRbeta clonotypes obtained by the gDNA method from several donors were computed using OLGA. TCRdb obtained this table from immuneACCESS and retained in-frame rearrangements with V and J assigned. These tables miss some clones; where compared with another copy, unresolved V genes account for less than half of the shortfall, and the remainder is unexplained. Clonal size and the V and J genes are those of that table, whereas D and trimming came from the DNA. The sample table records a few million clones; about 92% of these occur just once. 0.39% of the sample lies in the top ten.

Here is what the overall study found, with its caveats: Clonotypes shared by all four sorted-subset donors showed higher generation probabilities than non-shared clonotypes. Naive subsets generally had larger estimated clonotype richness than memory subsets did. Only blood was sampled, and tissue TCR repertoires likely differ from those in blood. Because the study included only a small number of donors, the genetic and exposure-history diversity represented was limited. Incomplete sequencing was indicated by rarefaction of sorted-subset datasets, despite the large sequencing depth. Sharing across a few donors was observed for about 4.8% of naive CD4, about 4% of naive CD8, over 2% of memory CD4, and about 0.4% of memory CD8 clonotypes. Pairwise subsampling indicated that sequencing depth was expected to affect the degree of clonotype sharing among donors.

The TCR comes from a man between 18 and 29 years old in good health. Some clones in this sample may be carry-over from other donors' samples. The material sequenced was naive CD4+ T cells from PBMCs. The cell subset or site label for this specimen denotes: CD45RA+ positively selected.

The bases are TGTGCCTGGAAAAGGGAAATATTGGCAGATACGCAGTATTTT. Translated, this is CAWKREILADTQYF. This receptor chain uses TRBV30 and TRBJ2-3, with no confident D gene call. From the cysteine through the phenylalanine, the CDR3 covers 14 amino acids. The kept DNA is CDR3 alone, 42 bases in frame from the first base. V is reduced by 4 bases and J by 4 bases, leaving a spacing of 15 bases between them. Reading the germline V gene (reference sequence) gives CDR1 GTSNPN and CDR2 SVGIG.